The 12 T cell receptor beta chains in this list originate from one sample, sequenced in a study of blood T cells in healthy people across ages. Through a sample-barcoded 5' primer and a J-beta primer mix, a second PCR was run for about 6 to 12 cycles. TCRdb redid the calling of the 5' RACE reads with MiXCR, one entry per CDR3 protein. Among over 1,200,000 distinct CDR3 sequences listed, approximately 63% were seen once. The sequencing sample was made of blood. These receptors all come from a man aged 18 to 29 in good health.

The rearrangement joins TRBV20-1 to TRBJ2-7; TRBD1 or TRBD2 may be the D gene (6 bases each). Germline V gene data show CDR1 as DFQATT and CDR2 as SNEGSKA (reference sequence). Trimming pared 5 bases from V and 1 base from J, leaving 21 bases between. The CDR3 is 16 amino acids. CDR3 sequence reads: CSAPPSVGGTSYEQYF. The CDR3 nucleotides read TGCAGTGCTCCACCGTCTGTGGGGGGCACTTCCTACGAGCAGTACTTC.

This clonotype appeared many times. Its ends do not fully match the called genes, so a read error is possible. The chain links TRBV7-2 to TRBJ2-7; TRBD1 matches 9 bases. Germline assignment: CDR1 SGHTA and CDR2 FQGNSA. This CDR3 has 13 amino acids. The CDR3 nucleotides are TGCGCCAGCAGCCGGGACAGGGCTTACGAGCAGTACTTC. Amino acid sequence: CASSRDRAYEQYF.

V is TRBV24-1 and J is TRBJ2-1, with D possibly TRBD2 on 7 matching bases. This CDR3 contains 16 residues. V was trimmed by 4 bases and J by 5 bases, leaving 17 bases between them. The germline V gene encodes CDR1 KGHDR and CDR2 SFDVKD. This chain's CDR3 is CATSDPHRGANNEQFF. The CDR3 DNA is TGTGCCACCAGTGACCCTCACCGGGGGGCGAACAATGAGCAGTTCTTC.

The chain joins TRBV6-5 to TRBJ2-5, with unresolved D. The germline V gene has CDR1 MNHEY and CDR2 SVGAGI. Trimming pared 1 base from V and 4 bases from J, leaving 13 bases between. CDR3 length equals 15 residues. The CDR3 reads CASSYYGVMGETQYF. CDR3 DNA sequence: TGTGCCAGCAGTTACTATGGGGTGATGGGAGAGACCCAGTACTTC.

The V call is TRBV7-8, the J call TRBJ1-2; possible D gene TRBD1, 5 bases. Deletions cut 5 bases from V and 4 bases from J, with 14 bases between. The CDR3 sequence is 14 residues long. Germline-derived CDR1 and CDR2 are SGHVS and FQNEAQ. The CDR3 sequence is CASSPGRTTYGYTF. The DNA of the CDR3 is TGTGCCAGCAGCCCCGGCAGGACAACCTATGGCTACACCTTC.

The chain uses TRBV27 and TRBJ1-1; 7 bases match TRBD1. Germline-derived CDR1 and CDR2 are MNHEY and SMNVEV (reference sequence). CDR3 length: 14 residues. Losses at the gene ends were 6 bases for V and 5 bases for J; bases not matched to a gene: 9. This CDR3 reads CASSGTGVATEAFF. For the CDR3, the DNA is TGTGCCAGCAGCGGAACAGGGGTGGCGACTGAAGCTTTCTTT.

The chain joins TRBV7-8 to TRBJ2-3; TRBD1 or TRBD2 may be the D gene (5 bases each). This CDR3 spans 16 amino acids. CDR1 and CDR2 from the germline V gene are SGHVS and FQNEAQ. Trimming took 1 base from V and 8 from J, leaving 19 bases between them. CDR3 in DNA: TGTGCCAGCAGCTTAGATGGGACGACGTCATCGGGTACGCAGTATTTT. Protein sequence: CASSLDGTTSSGTQYF.

V and J are TRBV2 and TRBJ2-1, with D unresolved. Germline V gene sequence: CDR1 SNHLY, CDR2 FYNNEI. V was cut by 3 bases and J by 3 bases, with 12 bases left in between. The CDR3 runs to 15 residues. CDR3 sequence: CASSDGPGLYNEQFF. The CDR3 bases are TGTGCCAGCAGTGATGGCCCTGGTCTCTACAATGAGCAGTTCTTC.

CDR3 bases: TGTGCCAGCATCGGCAGGGACGACTCCTTTGCAATCGATGAGCAGTTCTTC. Translating gives CASIGRDDSFAIDEQFF. The chain couples TRBV12-3 or TRBV12-4 to TRBJ2-1; D is tentatively TRBD1 or TRBD2 (5 bases each). Trimming pared 7 bases from V and 8 bases from J, leaving 27 bases between. This CDR3 has 17 residues.

This sequence joins TRBV29-1 and TRBJ2-3; TRBD1 matches 10 bases. Germline CDR1 is SQVTM and CDR2 is ANQGSEA. J gave up 7 bases and V 4 bases, and 17 bases lay outside the gene matches. The CDR3 length is 17 residues. Written as DNA, the CDR3 is TGCAGCGTTGGGATTTATACTAGACAGGGGGCCCTCAATACGCAGTATTTT. Its translation: CSVGIYTRQGALNTQYF.

This clonotype turned up a few times. The rearrangement joins TRBV27 to TRBJ2-5, with a possible D match to TRBD1 (5 bases). The last part of the DNA fits TRBJ2-7 better; the J call may be wrong. Germline CDR1 reads MNHEY; CDR2 reads SMNVEV (reference sequence). CDR3 size: 14 residues. The CDR3 DNA is TGTGCCAGCAGTTTGGGGCTAGGTGAAGACGAGCAGTACTTC. Amino acids: CASSLGLGEDEQYF.

V usage is TRBV7-9 and J usage is TRBJ1-6, with D uncertain. Looked up from germline, CDR1 is SEHNR and CDR2 is FQNEAQ (reference sequence). The CDR3 runs 12 residues. V was trimmed by 10 bases and J by 10 bases, leaving 14 bases between them. CDR3 bases: TGTGCCACCCAGAAGGAGGGATCACCCCTCCACTTT. This codes for CATQKEGSPLHF.